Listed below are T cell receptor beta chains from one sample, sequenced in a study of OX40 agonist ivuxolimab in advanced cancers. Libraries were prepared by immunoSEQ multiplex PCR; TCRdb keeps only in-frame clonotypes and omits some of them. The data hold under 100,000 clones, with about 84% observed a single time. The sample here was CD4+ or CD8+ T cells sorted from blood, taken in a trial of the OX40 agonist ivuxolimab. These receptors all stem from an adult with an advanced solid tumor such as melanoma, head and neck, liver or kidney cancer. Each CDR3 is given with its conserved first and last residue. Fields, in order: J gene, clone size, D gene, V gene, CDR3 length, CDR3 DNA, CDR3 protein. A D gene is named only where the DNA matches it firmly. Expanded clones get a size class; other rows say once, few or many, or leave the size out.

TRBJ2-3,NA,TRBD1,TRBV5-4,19,TGTGCCAGCAGCTACGGACAGGGTAGTTTGGAAACTAGCACAGATACGCAGTATTTT,CASSYGQGSLETSTDTQYF
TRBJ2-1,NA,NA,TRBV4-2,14,TGTGCCAGCAGCCAACAGGGTTTAGGCCATGAGCAGTTCTTC,CASSQQGLGHEQFF
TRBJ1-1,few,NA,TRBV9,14,TGTGCCAGCAGCGTAGAGGTTTGGGGCACTGAAGCTTTCTTT,CASSVEVWGTEAFF
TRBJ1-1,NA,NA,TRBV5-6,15,TGTGCCAGCAGCTGGAGGGGGGCGGCGGACACTGAAGCTTTCTTT,CASSWRGAADTEAFF
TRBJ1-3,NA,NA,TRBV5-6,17,TGTGCCAGCAGCTCTCGGTACGGCAGCCTCTCTGGAAACACCATATATTTT,CASSSRYGSLSGNTIYF
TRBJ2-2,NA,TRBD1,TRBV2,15,TGTGCCAGCAGCGCGACAGGGCCGAACACCGGGGAGCTGTTTTTT,CASSATGPNTGELFF
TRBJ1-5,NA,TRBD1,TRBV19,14,TGTGCCAGTAGTACGACAGGGCAAGGTCAGCCCCAGCATTTT,CASSTTGQGQPQHF
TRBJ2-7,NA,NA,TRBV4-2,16,TGTGCCAGCAGCCAAAACCAGGTCGGACTACTCTCCGAGCAGTACTTC,CASSQNQVGLLSEQYF
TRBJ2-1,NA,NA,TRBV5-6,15,TGTGCCAGCAACGGAAGAGGGGCTACCTACAATGAGCAGTTCTTC,CASNGRGATYNEQFF
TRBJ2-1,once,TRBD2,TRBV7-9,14,TGTGCCAGCAGCTCGGGACTAGCCTACAATGAGCAGTTCTTC,CASSSGLAYNEQFF
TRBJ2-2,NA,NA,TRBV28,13,TGTGCCAGCAGTTTATCTGGTACCGGGGAGCTGTTTTTT,CASSLSGTGELFF
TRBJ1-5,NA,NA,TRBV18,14,TGTGCCAGCTCACCAAGCAGAGGTAATCAGCCCCAGCATTTT,CASSPSRGNQPQHF
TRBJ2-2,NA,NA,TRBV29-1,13,TGCAGCGTTGTCCAGGGAACCACCGGGGAGCTGTTTTTT,CSVVQGTTGELFF
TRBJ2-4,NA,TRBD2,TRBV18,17,TGTGCCAGCTCACCTCGGGGTCTAGCGGGAGTTGGAAACATTCAGTACTTC,CASSPRGLAGVGNIQYF
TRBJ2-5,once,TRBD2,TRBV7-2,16,TGTGCCAGCAGCTTAGCGCGGTCGGGGGGGCAAGAGACCCAGTACTTC,CASSLARSGGQETQYF
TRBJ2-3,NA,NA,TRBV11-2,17,TGTGCCAGCAGCTTATTCGGCGGGGGCGGGCCGGGGGATACGCAGTATTTT,CASSLFGGGGPGDTQYF
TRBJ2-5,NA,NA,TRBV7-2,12,TGTGCCAGCAGCTTAGGTAAAGAGACCCAGTACTTC,CASSLGKETQYF
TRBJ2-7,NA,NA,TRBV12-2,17,TGTGCAAGTCGCTTATTAGATGAACGGGGGGGCCACTACGAGCAGTACTTC,CASRLLDERGGHYEQYF
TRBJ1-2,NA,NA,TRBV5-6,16,TGTGCCAGCAGTTCACTAGGGCTCCCTCAGAACTATGGCTACACCTTC,CASSSLGLPQNYGYTF
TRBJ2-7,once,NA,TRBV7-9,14,TGTGCCAGCAGCTCGATTACGGCCTCCTACGAGCAGTACTTC,CASSSITASYEQYF
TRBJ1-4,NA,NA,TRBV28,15,TGTGCCAGCAGTCCCGTTATAGGGTCTAATGAAAAACTGTTTTTT,CASSPVIGSNEKLFF
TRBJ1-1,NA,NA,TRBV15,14,TGTGCCACCAGCAGAGATACGCGGGACACTGAAGCTTTCTTT,CATSRDTRDTEAFF
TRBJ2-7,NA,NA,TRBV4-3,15,TGCGCCAGCAGCCAAGATCAGGCTAGTGTCAACGAGCAGTACTTC,CASSQDQASVNEQYF
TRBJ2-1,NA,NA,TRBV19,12,TGTGCCAGTAGTAGGGCGGAAACAACCCAGTTCTTC,CASSRAETTQFF
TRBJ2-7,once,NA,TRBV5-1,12,TGCGCCAGCAGTTTGGGATACTACGAGCAGTACTTC,CASSLGYYEQYF
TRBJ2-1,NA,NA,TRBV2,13,TGTGCCAGCCGAGGGACTCAAATGGGCGAGCAGTTCTTC,CASRGTQMGEQFF
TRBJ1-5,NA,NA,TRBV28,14,TGTGCCAGCAGTTTGAAACAGCTTAATCAGCCCCAGCATTTT,CASSLKQLNQPQHF
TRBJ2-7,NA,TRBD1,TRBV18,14,TGTGCCAGCTCACCGGGACAGGGAAAGGACGAGCAGTACTTC,CASSPGQGKDEQYF
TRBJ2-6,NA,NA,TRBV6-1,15,TGTGCCAGCAGTGGGCTATCGTCTGGGGCCAACGTCCTGACTTTC,CASSGLSSGANVLTF
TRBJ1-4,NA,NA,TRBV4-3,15,TGCGCCAGCAGCCCCACAGGGCTTGCTAATGAAAAACTGTTTTTT,CASSPTGLANEKLFF
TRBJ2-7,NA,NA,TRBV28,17,TGTGCCAGCAGTTATATGTTGGCTATCAACCCATCCTACGAGCAGTACTTC,CASSYMLAINPSYEQYF
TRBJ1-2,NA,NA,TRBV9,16,TGTGCCAGCAGCGTCAGAGGCGACCCTCGGGGGGGTGGCTACACCTTC,CASSVRGDPRGGGYTF
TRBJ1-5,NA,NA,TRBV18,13,TGTGCCAGCTCTCCACAGAGCAATCAGCCCCAGCATTTT,CASSPQSNQPQHF
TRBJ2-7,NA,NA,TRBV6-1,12,TGTGCCAGCATGAAGGACTCCTACGAGCAGTACTTC,CASMKDSYEQYF
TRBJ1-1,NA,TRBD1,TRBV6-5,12,TGTGCCACCAACAGGGGGAACACTGAAGCTTTCTTT,CATNRGNTEAFF
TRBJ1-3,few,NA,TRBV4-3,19,TGCGCCAGCAGCCAAGATCTGTCGAGTTTACTAAGGCCTGGAAACACCATATATTTT,CASSQDLSSLLRPGNTIYF
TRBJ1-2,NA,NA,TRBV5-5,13,TGTGCCAGCAGCTTGAGCCAGGGATATGGCTACACCTTC,CASSLSQGYGYTF
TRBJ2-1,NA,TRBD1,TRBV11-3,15,TGTGCCAGCAGCTTATCGGGACAGGGAAGGTCTGAGCAGTTCTTC,CASSLSGQGRSEQFF
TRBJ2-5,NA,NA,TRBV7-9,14,TGTGCCAGCAGCGTCCCAGTGGTTGGAGAGACCCAGTACTTC,CASSVPVVGETQYF
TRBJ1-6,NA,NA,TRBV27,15,TGTGCCAGCAGTCCCCACCTGGACAGCCAATCACCCCTCCACTTT,CASSPHLDSQSPLHF
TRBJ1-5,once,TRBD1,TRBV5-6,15,TGTGCCAGCAGACTGGGGCCAGGGGGTAGTCAGCCCCAGCATTTT,CASRLGPGGSQPQHF
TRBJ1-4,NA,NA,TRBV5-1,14,TGCGCCAGCAGCAGGACAACATTTAATGAAAAACTGTTTTTT,CASSRTTFNEKLFF
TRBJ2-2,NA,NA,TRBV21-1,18,TGTGCCAGCAGCAAAGCGCGGCGGACAGGGGGGCGGACCGGGGAGCTGTTTTTT,CASSKARRTGGRTGELFF
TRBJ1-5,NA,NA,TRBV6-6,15,TGTGCCAGCGCCGACATCCGGGGGAATAGCCAGCCCCAGCATTTT,CASADIRGNSQPQHF
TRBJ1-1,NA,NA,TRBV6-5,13,TGTGCCAGCCTCGTCAGGGGGAACACTGAAGCTTTCTTT,CASLVRGNTEAFF
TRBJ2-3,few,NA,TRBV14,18,TGTGCCAGCAGCCAAGAGAGAATTGAGACCTACGCGACAGATACGCAGTATTTT,CASSQERIETYATDTQYF
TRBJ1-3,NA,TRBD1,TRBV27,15,TGTGCCAGCAGTATGGACAGGGGGTCTGGAAACACCATATATTTT,CASSMDRGSGNTIYF
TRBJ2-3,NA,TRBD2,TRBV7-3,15,TGTGCCAGCAGCTTATCGGCGGGAGGGCCAGATACGCAGTATTTT,CASSLSAGGPDTQYF
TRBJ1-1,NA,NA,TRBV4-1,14,TGCGCCAGCAGCCAGGCCGGGGCGCGTACTGAAGCTTTCTTT,CASSQAGARTEAFF
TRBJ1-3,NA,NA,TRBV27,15,TGTGCCAGCTCTCCAAAGTTCGATCGCTGGAACACCATATATTTT,CASSPKFDRWNTIYF
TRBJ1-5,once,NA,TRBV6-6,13,TGTGCCAGCAAGGAGTCGGGCAATCAGCCCCAGCATTTT,CASKESGNQPQHF
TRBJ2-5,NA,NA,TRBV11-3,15,TGTGCCAGCAGCTCCTCGGGGGCAGGGGGGGAGACCCAGTACTTC,CASSSSGAGGETQYF
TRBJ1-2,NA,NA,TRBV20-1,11,TGCAGTGCTAGAGGGCAGGGTGGCTACACCTTC,CSARGQGGYTF
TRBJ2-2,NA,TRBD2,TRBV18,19,TGTGCCAGCTCACCACTGGAACTAGCGGGAGGCCTTAACACCGGGGAGCTGTTTTTT,CASSPLELAGGLNTGELFF
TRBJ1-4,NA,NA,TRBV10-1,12,TGCGCCGTTCGGACGAACGATGAAAAACTGTTTTTT,CAVRTNDEKLFF
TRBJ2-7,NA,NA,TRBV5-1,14,TGCGCCAGCAGCTTGGAGGAGGGGTCTCACGAGCAGTACTTC,CASSLEEGSHEQYF
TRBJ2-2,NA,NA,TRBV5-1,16,TGCGCCAGCAGCGCGATAACTGGGGGCGGTGCCGGGGAGCTGTTTTTT,CASSAITGGGAGELFF
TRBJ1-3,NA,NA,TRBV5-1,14,TGCGCCAGCAGCCAAGGGACAACTGGAAACACCATATATTTT,CASSQGTTGNTIYF
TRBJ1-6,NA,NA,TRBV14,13,TGTGCCAGCAGCCCCCGGACATTTTCACCCCTCCACTTT,CASSPRTFSPLHF